What follows describes a single T cell receptor (beta chain). The sample belongs to a study of blood T cell repertoires in COVID-19. For the study at large: Samples of COVID-19 (acute and convalescent) were obtained from the United States, Italy and Spain. T cells, B-cell-depleted T cells, or PBMCs provided the cDNA or gDNA that served as material.

In the source study's methods: Amplified reference gene primers provided the basis for estimating nucleated cell counts. Profiled with immunoSEQ multiplex PCR; TCRdb holds only in-frame clones, not every one. D and trimming were read from the DNA, whereas the V and J calls and clone size are those reported in that table. The sample gives roughly 200,000 clones, roughly 78% of which show up once; around 2.8% is in the top ten. Trimming removed 3 bases at V and 1 base at J, with 15 bases between. Germline V lookup: CDR1 MNHNS, CDR2 SASEGT. The CDR3 is 16 residues long. V gene TRBV6-1 combines with J gene TRBJ1-2, with D maybe TRBD1 (6 bases). Sequencing was done on a sample of peripheral blood. The sequence was obtained from an elderly woman with active or convalescent COVID-19. The CDR3 is CASSEWAGAFNYGYTF. The CDR3 DNA sequence: TGTGCCAGCAGTGAGTGGGCAGGGGCTTTTAACTATGGCTACACCTTC.